The 18 T cell receptor beta chains below were found in one sample sequenced in a study of T cell responses to AZD1222 COVID-19 vaccine. The repertoire was sequenced with immunoSEQ multiplex PCR; TCRdb's copy has only in-frame clones and lacks some. The sample includes 90,000 to 150,000 clones, around 90% of them seen just once. The material was peripheral blood, obtained 28 days after the second AZD1222 dose. All receptors come from an adult who received the AZD1222 COVID-19 vaccine.

This chain uses TRBV14 with TRBJ2-7; no firm D call. V was pared by 0 bases and J by 10 bases, with 10 bases between. The CDR3 is made up of 12 amino acids. Germline CDR1 SGHDN, CDR2 FVKESK. CDR3 residues: CASSQDLRIQYF. The CDR3 nucleotides read TGTGCCAGCAGCCAAGATTTACGAATCCAGTACTTC.

This clone was found once. This chain uses TRBV7-2 with TRBJ2-6; D remains ambiguous. The germline V and J ends were trimmed by 0 bases and 1 base, with 7 bases remaining between them. Germline CDR1 is SGHTA and CDR2 is FQGNSA. CDR3 length: 16 amino acids. The CDR3 region is CASSLAVGSGANVLTF. Here the CDR3 DNA reads TGTGCCAGCAGCTTAGCGGTGGGTTCTGGGGCCAACGTCCTGACTTTC. Using reference TRBV7-2 and TRBJ2-6 for the parts outside the CDR3, the full variable domain is GAGVSQSPSNKVTEKGKDVELRCDPISGHTALYWYRQSLGQGLEFLIYFQGNSAPDKSGLPSDRFSAERTGGSVSTLTIQRTQQEDSAVYLCASSLAVGSGANVLTFGAGSRLTVL.

The chain combines TRBV7-8 with TRBJ2-2; TRBD2 matches at 7 bases. The germline V gene has CDR1 SGHVS and CDR2 FQNEAQ. The J segment lost 1 base and the V segment lost 1 base, leaving 3 bases of the junction unmatched. CDR3 length: 16 residues. Written as DNA, the CDR3 is TGTGCCAGCAGCTTAGGTCCGGGGGGGAACACCGGGGAGCTGTTTTTT. Its translation is CASSLGPGGNTGELFF.

This chain links TRBV7-9 with TRBJ1-4; D ambiguous. CDR1 is SEHNR and CDR2 is FQNEAQ in the germline V gene (reference sequence). The ends were cut back, 1 base at V and 0 bases at J, with 12 bases in the middle. CDR3 length: 17 residues. DNA for the CDR3: TGTGCCAGCAGCTTAGTTGGTCGCTTAGCAACTAATGAAAAACTGTTTTTT. Residues: CASSLVGRLATNEKLFF.

The V call is TRBV4-3, the J call TRBJ1-2; D gene ambiguous. V was trimmed by 4 bases and J by 4 bases, leaving 7 bases between them. CDR3 size: 12 residues. From germline, CDR1 is LGHNA and CDR2 YSLEER. The CDR3 bases are TGCGCCAGCAGCCGCGAAGGCTATGGCTACACCTTC. This codes for CASSREGYGYTF.

DNA for the CDR3: TGTGCCAGCCACGACAGGGTCCATGGCTACACCTTC. This encodes CASHDRVHGYTF. The rearrangement links TRBV6-5 to TRBJ1-2; 7 nucleotides line up with TRBD1. The CDR3 runs to 12 residues. Germline CDR1 and CDR2: MNHEY and SVGAGI. The V gene end was trimmed by 8 bases and the J gene end by 6 bases; junction bases not matched to a gene: 6.

The chain employs TRBV7-9 and TRBJ1-2; no clear D. CDR1 SEHNR and CDR2 FQNEAQ come from the germline V gene (reference sequence). The CDR3 is made up of 14 amino acids. The V and J ends lost 3 bases and 1 base respectively, with 9 bases between them. In DNA, the CDR3 is TGTGCCAGCAGCTTGCCGGGAATTAACTATGGCTACACCTTC. As protein: CASSLPGINYGYTF.

This clone was recorded only once. The CDR3 region is CASSGPLTANTEAFF. The CDR3 DNA reads as TGTGCCAGCAGCGGGCCACTGACAGCGAACACTGAAGCTTTCTTT. The rearrangement uses TRBV9 and TRBJ1-1; D is possibly TRBD1 (5 bases). The CDR3 is 15 residues long. The germline V gene has CDR1 SGDLS and CDR2 YYNGEE. V gave up 3 bases and J gave up 1 base, with 13 bases separating them.

V and J are TRBV18 and TRBJ2-2, with D unclear. The CDR3 loop spans 14 amino acids. The V and J ends lost 6 bases and 5 bases respectively, with 13 bases between them. Per the germline V gene, CDR1 is KGHSH and CDR2 is LQKENI. Here the CDR3 reads CASSTDANTGELFF. In nucleotides, the CDR3 is TGTGCCAGCTCCACCGACGCTAATACCGGGGAGCTGTTTTTT.

The rearrangement uses TRBV28 and TRBJ1-3; TRBD1 aligns across 8 bases. V dropped 5 bases and J dropped 4; count of bases not matched to a gene: 7. The CDR3 loop spans 15 amino acids. The germline V gene encodes CDR1 MDHEN and CDR2 SYDVKM. Written as DNA, the CDR3 is TGTGCCAGCAGTCGTACAGGGGGAGGCGGAAACACCATATATTTT. This gives the protein CASSRTGGGGNTIYF. Drawing the rest from reference TRBV28 and TRBJ1-3, the complete variable domain is DVKVTQSSRYLVKRTGEKVFLECVQDMDHENMFWYRQDPGLGLRLIYFSYDVKMKEKGDIPEGYSVSREKKERFSLILESASTNQTSMYLCASSRTGGGGNTIYFGEGSWLTVV.

V is TRBV9 and J is TRBJ2-7; TRBD1 matches at 7 bases. V was pared by 0 bases and J by 6 bases, with 6 bases of the junction left unmatched. CDR1 SGDLS and CDR2 YYNGEE come from the germline V gene. The CDR3 consists of 14 residues. As DNA, the CDR3 is TGTGCCAGCAGCGTAGGAGGGACAGCTAGCGAGCAGTACTTC. Its protein product is CASSVGGTASEQYF.

This chain joins TRBV28 and TRBJ1-2; D not resolved. Germline V gene data show CDR1 as MDHEN and CDR2 as SYDVKM. Trimming shortened V by 7 bases and J by 1 base, and 10 bases separated the two germline ends. This CDR3 spans 13 amino acids. DNA for the CDR3: TGTGCCAGCACCGGGAGCCTTAACTATGGCTACACCTTC. This codes for CASTGSLNYGYTF.

This clone occurred a few times. The chain combines TRBV5-4 with TRBJ1-6, with D perhaps matching TRBD1 (6 bases). Trimming left V 4 bases short and J 6 bases short, with 11 bases between. The CDR3 has 14 residues. Germline CDR1 is SGHNT and CDR2 is YYREEE (reference sequence). CDR3 in DNA: TGTGCCAGCAGCCAAGACAGGACTAATTCACCCCTCCACTTT. Residues: CASSQDRTNSPLHF.

The V gene is TRBV6-4, the J gene TRBJ1-4; D is uncertain. CDR1 is MRHNA, CDR2 SNTAGT, per germline. The CDR3 is 15 amino acids. Trimming took 6 bases from V and 3 from J, leaving 14 bases between them. The CDR3 protein is CASSRASGANEKLFF. The CDR3 DNA reads TGTGCCAGCAGCCGGGCAAGTGGAGCTAATGAAAAACTGTTTTTT.

This clone was picked up a small number of times. The chain employs TRBV19 and TRBJ1-1; D remains unclear. The CDR3 is made up of 13 amino acids. Trimming took 9 bases from V and 1 from J, leaving 12 bases between them. Germline loops: CDR1 LNHDA, CDR2 SQIVND (reference sequence). This CDR3 is CASSWRANTEAFF. In nucleotides, the CDR3 is TGTGCCAGCAGTTGGAGGGCGAACACTGAAGCTTTCTTT.

The gene calls are TRBV29-1 and TRBJ1-1; no firm D call. This CDR3 region has 12 residues. The V gene lost 4 bases and the J gene lost 4 bases, with 10 bases spanning the gap. Germline CDR1 and CDR2: SQVTM and ANQGSEA. CDR3 nucleotides: TGCAGCGTTGTTACAATAGCCACTGAAGCTTTCTTT. Its translation: CSVVTIATEAFF.

This clone has just a few counts. V is TRBV7-2 and J is TRBJ2-1; TRBD2 might be the D (6 bases). V lost 1 base, J lost 5 bases, and 9 bases lay in between. The CDR3 consists of 14 residues. Germline values: CDR1 SGHTA, CDR2 FQGNSA. The CDR3 DNA is TGTGCCAGCAGCTTAGGGAGGGGCAACAATGAGCAGTTCTTC. It yields the protein CASSLGRGNNEQFF.

This clone was observed a single time. Other DNA sequences in this sample translate to the same CDR3. Here the CDR3 reads CSVESGYNEQFF. The CDR3, as DNA: TGCAGCGTTGAGTCAGGTTACAATGAGCAGTTCTTC. The chain links TRBV29-1 to TRBJ2-1, with D unresolved. Germline CDR1 and CDR2: SQVTM and ANQGSEA. The CDR3 sequence is 12 residues long. V lost 3 bases and J 4 bases, leaving 7 bases between the germline ends.